This T cell receptor (beta chain) was captured by sequencing in a study of T cells in Graves' hyperthyroidism and ophthalmopathy (dated by TCRdb to between 2017 and 2020). Notes on the research overall: Peripheral blood samples were taken at initial diagnosis, before any treatment was given. To identify TCR V-J signatures that set the groups apart, the researchers used a discovery cohort of 100 patients, made up of some 41 with Graves' ophthalmopathy and about 59 with stable Graves' hyperthyroidism. Prospective prediction of ophthalmopathy was tested in an independent validation cohort consisting of roughly 20 hyperthyroidism patients and more than 15 patients who later progressed to ophthalmopathy. For training and testing, the 80 to 100 patients in the discovery cohort were randomly divided in a 7:3 ratio. The study also compared thyroid tissue and blood T-cell repertoires from about six Graves' hyperthyroidism patients. After blood sampling, hyperthyroidism patients were treated with methimazole at a starting dose of 30 mg daily, and ophthalmopathy patients were treated with high-dose intravenous methylprednisolone. TCR Vbeta CDR3 sequencing of around 130 peripheral blood samples (43 ophthalmopathy, 75 hyperthyroidism and some 17 progressor patients) is reported in the paper.

CDR1 and CDR2, looked up from the germline V gene (reference sequence), are GTSNPN and SVGIG. Including cysteine and phenylalanine, the CDR3 has 14 amino acids. The sequence is cut down to CDR3 DNA, 42 bases in frame from base 1. V is cut back by 0 bases and J by 4 bases, with 6 bases in the junction unmatched. Results and caveats for the whole study, not just this receptor: A 13 V-J signature model separated ophthalmopathy from stable hyperthyroidism, with around 90% sensitivity and 81% to 82% specificity in cross-validation and 80%/75% in testing. Sample size was not statistically predetermined, and investigators were not blinded to group allocation. Most expanded thyroid clonotypes (frequency above 0.001) were also detected in blood, suggesting blood repertoires may reflect thyroid immune responses. In validation, the model predicted progression to ophthalmopathy a median of around 6.5 months before onset, with about 67% sensitivity and 72.22% specificity.

In the ophthalmopathy patients, disease was moderately to severely active, with a Clinical Activity Score of 3 or more, a NOSPECS grade of 4 or more, and a duration of less than 3 months. The study excluded patients with uncontrolled infections, other autoimmune diseases, pregnancy or lactation. Diagnoses relied on clinical symptoms, serum thyroxine and TRAb, thyroid ultrasound and orbital computed tomography. PBMCs were separated from 8 to 10 ml of fresh peripheral blood using Ficoll-Paque density gradient centrifugation. Trizol reagent was used to extract total RNA, and RNA quality was then checked on an Agilent 2100 Bioanalyzer. TCR beta CDR3 regions were amplified from RNA transcripts. A first-round RT-PCR of the TCR CDR3 used the HTBI primer set with the Qiagen OneStep RT-PCR kit. Libraries were constructed in a second round of multiplex PCR, after which size selection and purification were performed. Sequencing of the libraries was done on an Illumina HiSeq2000 using paired-end 100 bp reads. The study's processing was this. SOAPnuke was used to process the raw data, removing reads that contained adapters or uncalled bases, had a mean Phred below 15, or lacked an exact match to the constant primer or identifier. COPE v1.2.5 was used to merge high-quality paired reads, and clonotypes were defined as unique nucleotide sequences. MiTCR v1.1 was used to align clonotypes to the IMGT TRBV, TRBD and TRBJ reference segments. The analysis included only V-J combinations with a frequency above 0.0001, which together covered approximately 99% of the repertoires. The TCS score was defined as the ratio of F50 (clonal expansion) to E x V (chaos), calculated using BLOSUM62-based TCRdist between CDR3 peptides within each V-J. Welch's t-statistics and random forest reduced 450 to 600 V-J features to about 12, which were used in a naive Bayes classifier (R e1071). Starting from the raw public reads, TCRdb applied fastp trimming at Q25, assembled clones with MiXCR and retained in-frame beta chains. Rows with a matching CDR3 protein are joined into one entry that keeps the most common DNA and genes. What appears here as the V and J calls and clone size reflects TCRdb's work, not the paper's. This sample is represented by hundreds of thousands of distinct CDR3 sequences; less than 25% of them were singletons. The ten largest clones add up to less than 65% of the sample.

Note on this clonotype: The specificity of this receptor is unknown. No qualities accompany the bases; no much larger clone lies one base away.

Specimen: blood. The chain uses TRBV30 and TRBJ2-7, with TRBD1 matching 7 junction bases. This TCR came from a woman in her 70s with Graves' ophthalmopathy. The CDR3 corresponds to CAWSVRGQSYEQYF. The base sequence is TGTGCCTGGAGTGTAAGGGGGCAGAGTTACGAGCAGTACTTC.